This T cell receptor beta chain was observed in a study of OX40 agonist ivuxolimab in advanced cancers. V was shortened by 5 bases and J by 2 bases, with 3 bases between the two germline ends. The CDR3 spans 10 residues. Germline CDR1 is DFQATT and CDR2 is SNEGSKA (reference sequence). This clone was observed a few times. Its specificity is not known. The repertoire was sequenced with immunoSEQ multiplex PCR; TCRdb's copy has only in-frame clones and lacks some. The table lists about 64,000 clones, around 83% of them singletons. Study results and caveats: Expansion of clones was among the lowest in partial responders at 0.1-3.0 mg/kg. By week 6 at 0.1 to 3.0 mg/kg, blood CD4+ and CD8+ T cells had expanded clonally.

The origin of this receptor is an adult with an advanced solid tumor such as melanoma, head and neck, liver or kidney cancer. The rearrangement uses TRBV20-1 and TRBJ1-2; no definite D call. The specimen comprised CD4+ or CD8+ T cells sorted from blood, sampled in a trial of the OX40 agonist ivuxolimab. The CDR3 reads CSAANYGYTF. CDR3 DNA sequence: TGCAGTGCTGCCAACTATGGCTACACCTTC.